This TCR beta chain was documented in a study of blood T cell repertoires in COVID-19. Trimming took off 2 bases at V and 3 bases at J, with 25 bases between the two ends. The CDR3 is 18 amino acids. CDR1 and CDR2 (germline): GTSNPN, SVGIG (reference sequence). The table came from immunoSEQ multiplex PCR; TCRdb's copy has only in-frame clones and leaves some out. The sample consists of about 380,000 clones, 85% of them appearing once. The genes are TRBV30 and TRBJ1-1, with D perhaps TRBD1 (5 bases). The clonotype comes from a woman younger than 35 with acute or convalescent COVID-19. Source material: peripheral blood. The CDR3 sequence is CAWSPLIGRQWGDTEAFF. In DNA, the CDR3 is TGTGCCTGGAGTCCCCTGATTGGACGACAATGGGGGGACACTGAAGCTTTCTTT.